The T cell receptor beta chain described here comes from a study of monozygotic twins with inflammatory bowel disease (dated by TCRdb to between 2018 and 2021). Concerning the study at large: A total of roughly 28 monozygotic twin pairs were included in the full study, comprising nine German pairs (four IBD-concordant, five IBD-discordant) and 19 IBD-discordant Danish pairs. The search for disease-associated traits relied mainly on comparing, within discordant pairs, IBD patients with their genetically identical healthy co-twins. Each individual had, on average, about 151 000 unique TCRalpha sequences and 181 000 unique TCRbeta sequences available for analysis. The research as a whole found: The analysis was unable to tell apart different T cell subtypes. Concordant and discordant twins showed no difference in repertoire similarity, possibly because of limited statistical power. A decrease in TCRbeta repertoire diversity, as measured by inverse Simpson index, was observed in IBD patients compared with their healthy co-twins. Compared with healthy twins, IBD patients had fewer clonotypes in common with other individuals, a difference most pronounced in patients showing signs of disease activity. The results gave no support for a single strong signal or clonotype linked to IBD. Because patients received different immunosuppressive treatments, the repertoires may have picked up extra background noise and variability between individuals.

The library was built by means of 5' RACE. Each TCR library was prepared from around 3.5 ug of total RNA. For each sample, cDNA was synthesized in eight separate reactions using SMARTScribe reverse transcriptase. During cDNA synthesis, template switching introduced unique molecular identifiers that contained a 6-nucleotide sample barcode. Amplification of TCRalpha and TCRbeta cDNA involved two nested PCRs of around 15 and 9 cycles, and each PCR was followed by bead purification. Before amplification, the cDNA was treated with uracil DNA-glycosylase and purified using the QIAquick PCR purification kit. The second PCR added Illumina TruSeq-compatible adapters along with sample-specific barcodes. Library quality and concentration were checked on TapeStation and Qubit, and libraries were pooled at approximately 5 ng each. Sequencing of the pooled libraries was done on an Illumina HiSeq2500 single-index Rapid Run using custom sequencing primers and 2 x 100 bp reads. Per the source publication's procedure: PCR and sequencing errors were corrected by UMI-based consensus assembly using MiGEC version 1.2.6. MiXCR version 2.1.1 handled V(D)J alignment, clonotype assembly and CDR3 extraction. To normalise gene usage, clonotype sharing and MAIT/NKT TCR abundance, the analysis used the top 1000, 10 000 and 20 000 clonotypes per sample. After downsampling to 27 000 UMIs, diversity was calculated as the inverse Simpson index using the vegan R package. Statistical testing used paired Mann-Whitney U tests on the discordant twin pairs and applied Benjamini-Hochberg correction for multiple testing. TCRdb reprocessed the reads and lists each CDR3 protein sequence as a single entry, with no DNA. These V and J calls rely on TCRdb rather than the paper's analysis. This specimen's table enumerates 150,000 to 200,000 distinct CDR3 sequences. 2.8% of the sample belongs to the ten largest clones.

From each donor, a roughly 2.5 ml peripheral blood sample was collected into PAXgene tubes and stored at -80 degrees C. Total RNA was isolated from whole blood with the PAXgene blood miRNA kit on an automated QIAcube, without T cell sorting. Peripheral blood from monozygotic twin pairs, either concordant or discordant for inflammatory bowel disease, underwent deep TCRalpha and TCRbeta repertoire profiling that used unique molecular barcoding. For every twin pair, smoking habits were documented, and each individual was categorised as a current, former or never smoker. With regard to this clonotype: No antigen is known for it.

Specimen: blood. This receptor was taken from a human donor with ulcerative colitis or Crohn's disease, or a healthy co-twin of an affected twin (not recorded which).

The CDR3 reads as follows: CASSLGSTGGTEAFF. This chain joins TRBV5-1 to TRBJ1-1; TCRdb's D call of TRBD1 is untestable without DNA. The CDR3 runs 15 residues from the cysteine to the phenylalanine. No DNA accompanies this entry. The germline V gene provides CDR1 SGHRS and CDR2 YFSETQ.